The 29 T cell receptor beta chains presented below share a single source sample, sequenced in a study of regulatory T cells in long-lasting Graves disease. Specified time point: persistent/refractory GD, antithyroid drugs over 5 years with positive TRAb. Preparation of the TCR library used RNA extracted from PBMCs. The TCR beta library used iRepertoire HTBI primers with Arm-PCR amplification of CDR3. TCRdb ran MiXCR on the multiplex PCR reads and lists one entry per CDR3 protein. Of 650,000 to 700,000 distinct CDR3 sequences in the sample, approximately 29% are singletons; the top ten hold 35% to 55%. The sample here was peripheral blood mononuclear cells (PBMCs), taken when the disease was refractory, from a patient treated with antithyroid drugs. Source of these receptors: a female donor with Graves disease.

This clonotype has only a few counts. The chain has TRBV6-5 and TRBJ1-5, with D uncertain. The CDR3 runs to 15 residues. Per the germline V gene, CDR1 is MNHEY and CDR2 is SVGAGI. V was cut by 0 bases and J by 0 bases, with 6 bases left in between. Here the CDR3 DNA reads TGTGCCAGCAGTTACTCATTCTATAGCAATCAGCCCCAGCATTTT. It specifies CASSYSFYSNQPQHF.

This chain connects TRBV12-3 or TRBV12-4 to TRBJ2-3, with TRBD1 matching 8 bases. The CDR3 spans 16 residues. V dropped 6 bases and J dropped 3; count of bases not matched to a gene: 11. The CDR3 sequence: CASSRQRTGRTDTQYF. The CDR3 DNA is TGTGCCAGCAGCCGACAGCGGACAGGGAGGACAGATACGCAGTATTTT.

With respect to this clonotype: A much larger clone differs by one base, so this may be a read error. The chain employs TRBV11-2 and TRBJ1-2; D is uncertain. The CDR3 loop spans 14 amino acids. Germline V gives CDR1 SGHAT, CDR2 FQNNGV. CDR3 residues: CASSNNLGDYDYTF. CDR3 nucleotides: TGTGCCAGCAGCAACAACCTAGGAGACTATGACTACACCTTC. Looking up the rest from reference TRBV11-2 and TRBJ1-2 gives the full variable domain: EAGVAQSPRYKIIEKRQSVAFWCNPISGHATLYWYQQILGQGPKLLIQFQNNGVVDDSQLPKDRFSAERLKGVDSTLKIQPAKLEDSAVYLCASSNNLGDYDYTFGSGTRLTVV.

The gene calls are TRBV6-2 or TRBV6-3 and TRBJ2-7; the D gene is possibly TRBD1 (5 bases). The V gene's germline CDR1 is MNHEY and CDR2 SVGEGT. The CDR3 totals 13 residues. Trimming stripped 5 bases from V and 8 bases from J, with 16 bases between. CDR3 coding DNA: TGTGCCAGCAGTAGGACAACCCCCGGCCAGCAGTACTTC. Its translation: CASSRTTPGQQYF.

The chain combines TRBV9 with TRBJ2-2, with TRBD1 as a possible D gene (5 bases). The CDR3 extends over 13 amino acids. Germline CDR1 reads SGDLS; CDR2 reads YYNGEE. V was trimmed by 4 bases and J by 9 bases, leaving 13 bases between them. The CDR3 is CASSPWGRRELFF. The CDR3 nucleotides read TGTGCCAGCAGCCCCTGGGGCAGGCGGGAGCTGTTTTTT. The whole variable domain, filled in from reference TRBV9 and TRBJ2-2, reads DSGVTQTPKHLITATGQRVTLRCSPRSGDLSVYWYQQSLDQGLQFLIQYYNGEERAKGNILERFSAQQFPDLHSELNLSSLELGDSALYFCASSPWGRRELFFGEGSRLTVL.

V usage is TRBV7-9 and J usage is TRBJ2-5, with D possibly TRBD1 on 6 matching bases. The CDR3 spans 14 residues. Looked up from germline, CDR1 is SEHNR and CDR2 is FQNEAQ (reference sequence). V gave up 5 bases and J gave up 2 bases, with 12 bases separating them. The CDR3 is CASSPGQSQETQYF. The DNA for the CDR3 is TGTGCCAGCAGCCCCGGACAGTCACAAGAGACCCAGTACTTC.

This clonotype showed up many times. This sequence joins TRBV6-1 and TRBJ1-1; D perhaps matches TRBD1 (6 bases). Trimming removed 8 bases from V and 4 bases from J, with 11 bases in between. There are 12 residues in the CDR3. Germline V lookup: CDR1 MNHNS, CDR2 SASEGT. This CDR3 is CASSRGSTEAFF. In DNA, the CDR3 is TGTGCCAGCTCCAGGGGAAGCACTGAAGCTTTCTTT.

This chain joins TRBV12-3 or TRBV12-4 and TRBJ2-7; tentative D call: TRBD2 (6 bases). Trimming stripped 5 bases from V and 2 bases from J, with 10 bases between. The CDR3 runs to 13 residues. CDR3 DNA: TGTGCCAGCAGTACTAGCTTAACCTACGAGCAGTACTTC. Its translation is CASSTSLTYEQYF.

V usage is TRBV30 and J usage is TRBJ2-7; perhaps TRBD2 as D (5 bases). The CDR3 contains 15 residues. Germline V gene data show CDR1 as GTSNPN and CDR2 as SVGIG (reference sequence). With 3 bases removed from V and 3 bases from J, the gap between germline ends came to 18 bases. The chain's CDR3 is CAWSLVSEAYYEQYF. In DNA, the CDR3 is TGTGCCTGGAGCCTAGTTTCGGAGGCCTACTACGAGCAGTACTTC.

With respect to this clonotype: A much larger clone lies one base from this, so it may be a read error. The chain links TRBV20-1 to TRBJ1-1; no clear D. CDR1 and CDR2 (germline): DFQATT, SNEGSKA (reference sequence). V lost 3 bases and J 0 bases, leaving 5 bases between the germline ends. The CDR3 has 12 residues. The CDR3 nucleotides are TGCAGTGCTAGGGACGTGAACACTGAAGCTTTCTTT. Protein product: CSARDVNTEAFF.

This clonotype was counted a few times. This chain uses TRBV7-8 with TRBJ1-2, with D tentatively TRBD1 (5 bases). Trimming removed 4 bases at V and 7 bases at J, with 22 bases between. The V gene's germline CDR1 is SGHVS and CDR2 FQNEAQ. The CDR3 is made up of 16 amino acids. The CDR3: CASSSQPGPAAVGYTF. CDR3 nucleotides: TGTGCCAGCAGCTCCCAACCGGGGCCGGCAGCCGTTGGCTACACCTTC.

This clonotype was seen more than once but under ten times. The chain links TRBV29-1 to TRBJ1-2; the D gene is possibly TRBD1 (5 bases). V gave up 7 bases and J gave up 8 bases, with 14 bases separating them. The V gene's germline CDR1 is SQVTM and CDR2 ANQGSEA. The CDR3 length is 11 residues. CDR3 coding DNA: TGCAGCGGGGAAGCAGGGTCGGGCTACACCTTC. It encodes CSGEAGSGYTF.

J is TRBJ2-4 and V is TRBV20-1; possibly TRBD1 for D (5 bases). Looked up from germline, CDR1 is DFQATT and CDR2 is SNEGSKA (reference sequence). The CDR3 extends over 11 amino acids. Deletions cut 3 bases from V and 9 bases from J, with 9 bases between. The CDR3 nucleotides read TGCAGTGCTAGTACTACAGGCATTCAGTACTTC. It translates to CSASTTGIQYF.

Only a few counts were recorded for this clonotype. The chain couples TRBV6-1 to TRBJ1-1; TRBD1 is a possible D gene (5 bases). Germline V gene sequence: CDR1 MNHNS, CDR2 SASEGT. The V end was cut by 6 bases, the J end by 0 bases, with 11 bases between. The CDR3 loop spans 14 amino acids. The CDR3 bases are TGTGCCAGCAGAGACAGCCACATGAACACTGAAGCTTTCTTT. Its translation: CASRDSHMNTEAFF.

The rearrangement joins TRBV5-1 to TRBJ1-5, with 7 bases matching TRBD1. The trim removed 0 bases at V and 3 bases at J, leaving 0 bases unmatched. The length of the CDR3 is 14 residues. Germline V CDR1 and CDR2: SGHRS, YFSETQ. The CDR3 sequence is CASSLEGANQPQHF. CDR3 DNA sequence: TGCGCCAGCAGCTTGGAGGGGGCCAATCAGCCCCAGCATTTT.

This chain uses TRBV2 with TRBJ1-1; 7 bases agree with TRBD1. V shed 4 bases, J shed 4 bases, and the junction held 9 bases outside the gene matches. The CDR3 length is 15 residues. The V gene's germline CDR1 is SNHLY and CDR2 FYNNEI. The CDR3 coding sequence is TGTGCCAGCAGTGTAACAGGGGCTGGGGTCACTGAAGCTTTCTTT. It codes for CASSVTGAGVTEAFF.

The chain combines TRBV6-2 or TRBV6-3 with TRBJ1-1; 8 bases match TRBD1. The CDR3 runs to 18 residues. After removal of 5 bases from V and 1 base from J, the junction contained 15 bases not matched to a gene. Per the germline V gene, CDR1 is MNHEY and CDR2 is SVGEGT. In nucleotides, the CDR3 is TGTGCCAGCAGTCAAGAAGGTTTTCACAGGGGGGAGAACACTGAAGCTTTCTTT. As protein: CASSQEGFHRGENTEAFF.

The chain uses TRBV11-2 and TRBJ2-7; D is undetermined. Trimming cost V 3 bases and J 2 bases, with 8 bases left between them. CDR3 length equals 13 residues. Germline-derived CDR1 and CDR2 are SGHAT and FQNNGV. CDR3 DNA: TGTGCCAGCAGCTTCAACAGCCCCTACGAGCAGTACTTC. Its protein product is CASSFNSPYEQYF.

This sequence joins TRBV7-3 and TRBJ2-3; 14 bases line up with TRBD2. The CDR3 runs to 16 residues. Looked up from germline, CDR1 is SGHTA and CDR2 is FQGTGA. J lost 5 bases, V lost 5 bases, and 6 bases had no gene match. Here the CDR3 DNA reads TGTGCCAGCAGCGGCCGACTAGCGGGAGGGCAAGATACGCAGTATTTT. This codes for CASSGRLAGGQDTQYF.

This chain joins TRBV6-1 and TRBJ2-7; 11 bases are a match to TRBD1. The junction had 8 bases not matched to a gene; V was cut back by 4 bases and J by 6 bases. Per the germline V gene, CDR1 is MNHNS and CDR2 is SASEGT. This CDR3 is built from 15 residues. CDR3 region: CASSVGTGGRSEQYF. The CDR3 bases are TGTGCCAGCAGTGTGGGGACAGGGGGTCGCTCCGAGCAGTACTTC.

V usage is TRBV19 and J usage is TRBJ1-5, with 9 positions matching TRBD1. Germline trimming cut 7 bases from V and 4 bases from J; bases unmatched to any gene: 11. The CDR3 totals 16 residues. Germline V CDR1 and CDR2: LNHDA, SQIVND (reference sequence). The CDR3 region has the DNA TGTGCCAGTACCGAGCCCCGGGGACAGGGAAATCAGCCCCAGCATTTT. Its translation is CASTEPRGQGNQPQHF.

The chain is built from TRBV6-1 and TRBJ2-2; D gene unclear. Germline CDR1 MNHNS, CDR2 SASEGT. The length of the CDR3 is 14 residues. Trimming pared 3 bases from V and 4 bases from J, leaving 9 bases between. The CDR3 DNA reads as TGTGCCAGCAGTGAGATCCGCGGCACCGGGGAGCTGTTTTTT. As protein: CASSEIRGTGELFF.

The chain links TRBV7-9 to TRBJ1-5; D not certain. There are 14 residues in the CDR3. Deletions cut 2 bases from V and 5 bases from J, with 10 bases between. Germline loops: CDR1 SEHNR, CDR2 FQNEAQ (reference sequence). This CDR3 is CASSLNHPDQPQHF. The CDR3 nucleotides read TGTGCCAGCAGCTTAAACCATCCGGATCAGCCCCAGCATTTT.

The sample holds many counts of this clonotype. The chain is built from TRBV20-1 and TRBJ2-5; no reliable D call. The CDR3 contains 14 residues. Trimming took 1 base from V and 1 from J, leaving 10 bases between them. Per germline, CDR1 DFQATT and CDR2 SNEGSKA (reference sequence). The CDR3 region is CSARGQSLQETQYF. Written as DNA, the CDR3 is TGCAGTGCTAGAGGGCAGAGTCTCCAAGAGACCCAGTACTTC.

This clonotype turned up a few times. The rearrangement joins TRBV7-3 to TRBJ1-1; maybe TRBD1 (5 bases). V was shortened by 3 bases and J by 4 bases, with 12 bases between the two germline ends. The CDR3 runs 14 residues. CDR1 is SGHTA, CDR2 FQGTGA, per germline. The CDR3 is CASSLGPGGTEAFF. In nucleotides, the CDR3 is TGTGCCAGCAGCTTGGGACCCGGGGGCACTGAAGCTTTCTTT.

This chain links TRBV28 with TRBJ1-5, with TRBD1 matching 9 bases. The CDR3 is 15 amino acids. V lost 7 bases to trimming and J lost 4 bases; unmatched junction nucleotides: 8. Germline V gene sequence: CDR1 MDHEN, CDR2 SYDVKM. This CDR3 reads CASNPTGTGNQPQHF. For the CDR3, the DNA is TGTGCCAGCAACCCGACCGGGACAGGGAATCAGCCCCAGCATTTT.

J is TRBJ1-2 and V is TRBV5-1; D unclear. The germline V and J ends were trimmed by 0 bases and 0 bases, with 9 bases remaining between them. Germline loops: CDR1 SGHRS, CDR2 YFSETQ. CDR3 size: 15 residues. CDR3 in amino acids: CASSLVAETNYGYTF. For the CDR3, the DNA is TGCGCCAGCAGCTTGGTGGCAGAAACTAACTATGGCTACACCTTC.

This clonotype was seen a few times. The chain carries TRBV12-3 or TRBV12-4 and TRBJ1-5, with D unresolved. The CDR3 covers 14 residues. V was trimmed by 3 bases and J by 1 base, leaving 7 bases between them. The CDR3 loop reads CASSFSASNQPQHF. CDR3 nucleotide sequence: TGTGCCAGCAGTTTTTCCGCAAGCAATCAGCCCCAGCATTTT.

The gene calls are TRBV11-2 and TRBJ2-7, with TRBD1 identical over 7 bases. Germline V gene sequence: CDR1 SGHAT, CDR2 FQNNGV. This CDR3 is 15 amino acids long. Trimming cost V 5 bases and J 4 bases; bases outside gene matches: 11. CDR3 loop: CASSPSGGPLYEQYF. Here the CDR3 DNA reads TGTGCCAGCAGCCCTTCAGGGGGTCCCCTATACGAGCAGTACTTC.